These T cell receptor beta chains were read from a single sample in a study of shared clonotypes between healthy human individuals. The data were produced by immunoSEQ multiplex PCR, yet TCRdb's version contains in-frame clones alone and is incomplete. Of more than 2 million clones listed, roughly 94% are singletons. Material for sequencing was naive CD4+ T cells sorted from blood. These receptors originate from a man aged 18-30 years in good health. CDR3s include the opening cysteine and the closing phenylalanine or tryptophan. D genes are given only for firm matches. Some rows mark clone size as missing; the rest say once, few, many or name a class of expanded clone.

d_call clone_size v_call cdr3_aa
TRBD1 NA TRBV30 CAWSRDRLGFMHF
NA NA TRBV28 CASLGGAGGYTF
TRBD1 many TRBV30 CAWRAGTALGATNEKLFF
NA NA TRBV10-1 CASSESPGLGNTIYF
NA NA TRBV6-1 CASSENRGSNQPQHF
NA NA TRBV10-3 CAISESGQKGNSPLHF
NA NA TRBV9 CASSPTTGRASYEQYF
NA NA TRBV29-1 CSVELSMAVETQYF
NA NA TRBV7-2 CASSLVAASSTDTQYF
TRBD2 NA TRBV5-5 CASSLGGTSGISYEQYF
NA NA TRBV9 CASSVLDTQYF
TRBD1 NA TRBV27 CASSLSGTGGPYGYTF
NA many TRBV14 CASSQDRGNTEAFF
NA NA TRBV7-7 CASSSGPNTEAFF
NA NA TRBV7-9 CASSKLDPLPGTQYF
NA NA TRBV20-1 CSAWGSKTQYF
TRBD1 few TRBV10-3 CAISTDRGRSGYTF
NA NA TRBV10-1 CASISSRGELYSNQPQHF
NA once TRBV10-1 CASSESGAFPSTDTQYF
NA NA TRBV5-1 CASSPGLNTEAFF
TRBD2 NA TRBV30 CAWSRSGRFEQYF
NA NA TRBV19 CASRSRDLREKLFF
TRBD1 NA TRBV18 CASSWTGQPQHF
TRBD1 NA TRBV7-9 CASSFGQGDIQYF
NA NA TRBV27 CASSLSRGPTYEQYF
NA NA TRBV11-2 CASSLNQDTIYF
NA NA TRBV5-6 CASSKFFTAGSSYEQYF
NA NA TRBV29-1 CSVERGQNTEAFF
TRBD1 NA TRBV6-6 CASSLGTGMNTEAFF
TRBD2 NA TRBV6-5 CASSRGTSAGDTQYF
TRBD1 NA TRBV5-1 CASSPGQGLNTEAFF
NA NA TRBV2 CASTQGGTGELFF
NA NA TRBV5-6 CASTLGGNSPLHF
TRBD1 NA TRBV5-6 CASSLEDRGTGELFF
TRBD1 NA TRBV27 CASSTLTGSLALNNEQFF
NA NA TRBV5-1 CASSLQGTNEKLFF
NA NA TRBV6-1 CASQPTFGTDTQYF
NA NA TRBV18 CASSPGLSSLHF
TRBD1 NA TRBV30 CAWNSGGHEQYF
TRBD1 NA TRBV6-6 CASSIRPLGQFTEAFF
TRBD1 NA TRBV7-2 CASSRGTGGSYEQYF
NA NA TRBV29-1 CSVTGEGTQYF
NA once TRBV27 CASGARGKGSYEQYF
NA NA TRBV9 CASTPGGQAFGEQYF
NA NA TRBV9 CASRGSSYNSPLHF
NA NA TRBV6-5 CASSRASTGNNEQFF
TRBD2 NA TRBV7-2 CASSPAWTSSYEQYF
NA NA TRBV6-6 CASSYTSGGTYEQYF
TRBD1 NA TRBV2 CASSAGTGGTGELFF
TRBD2 NA TRBV5-1 CASRRSGSGGTYEQYF
TRBD2 NA TRBV14 CASSLRAGGPTDTQYF
NA NA TRBV10-3 CATSQGPLYEQYF
TRBD2 NA TRBV7-2 CASRREGSSYNEQFF
TRBD1 NA TRBV30 CAGTGDATNEKLFF
TRBD1 NA TRBV4-1 CASSPRQGNSPLHF
NA many TRBV11-2 CASKLGGLNTEAFF
TRBD2 NA TRBV10-2 CASSESLVFSGLGPTDEQFF
TRBD1 NA TRBV9 CASSETGASSEQYF
TRBD1 NA TRBV7-8 CASSTRQGSISYEQYF